A selection of T cell receptor beta chains follows, all from one sample in a study of response to subunit inactivated influenza vaccine. TCRdb called the RT-PCR reads again in MiXCR, with one record for every CDR3 protein. The top ten hold around 10% of the sample, which has about 610,000 distinct CDR3 sequences, 14% seen once. The sequenced sample was PBMCs from blood, obtained about 11 days after vaccination. The receptor source for this set is a man in his fifties or sixties who received an inactivated influenza vaccine. Both conserved end residues are part of each CDR3. Fields, in order: J gene, V gene, CDR3 protein.

J gene: TRBJ2-1; V gene: TRBV30; CDR3 protein: CASSDSYNEQFF
J gene: TRBJ2-1; V gene: TRBV11-1; CDR3 protein: CASSRPRQGERYNEQFF
J gene: TRBJ1-2; V gene: TRBV5-6; CDR3 protein: CASSWGGNGYTF
J gene: TRBJ2-1; V gene: TRBV9; CDR3 protein: CASSVATLAGLYSEQFF
J gene: TRBJ1-5; V gene: TRBV5-5; CDR3 protein: CASSLAADSNQPQHF
J gene: TRBJ2-3; V gene: TRBV20-1; CDR3 protein: CSARVGPATDTQYF
J gene: TRBJ2-2; V gene: TRBV20-1; CDR3 protein: CRGDRNTGELFF
J gene: TRBJ1-5; V gene: TRBV20-1; CDR3 protein: CSARARGGILNQPQHF
J gene: TRBJ2-2; V gene: TRBV2; CDR3 protein: CASSQRRGTTVGELFF
J gene: TRBJ2-7; V gene: TRBV18; CDR3 protein: CASSSGTSGRTWQYF
J gene: TRBJ1-4; V gene: TRBV6-5; CDR3 protein: CASSNSGGKLFF
J gene: TRBJ1-1; V gene: TRBV19; CDR3 protein: CASSVRFTGVNTEAFF
J gene: TRBJ2-1; V gene: TRBV7-9; CDR3 protein: CASSLDEAGQQFF
J gene: TRBJ2-1; V gene: TRBV4-3; CDR3 protein: CASSHRPEYEQFF
J gene: TRBJ2-1; V gene: TRBV6-5; CDR3 protein: CASSYSSRGVDEQFF
J gene: TRBJ1-5; V gene: TRBV15; CDR3 protein: CATSRERNQPQHF
J gene: TRBJ2-7; V gene: TRBV7-9; CDR3 protein: CASSQTGYEQYF
J gene: TRBJ2-3; V gene: TRBV20-1; CDR3 protein: CSAPNSGGATDTQYF
J gene: TRBJ1-1; V gene: TRBV19; CDR3 protein: CASSILGYRSTEAFF
J gene: TRBJ1-1; V gene: TRBV12-3/TRBV12-4; CDR3 protein: CASSPRQENTEAFF
J gene: TRBJ1-4; V gene: TRBV12-3/TRBV12-4; CDR3 protein: CASSFGTGYEKLFF
J gene: TRBJ2-1; V gene: TRBV18; CDR3 protein: CASSPPGRSKGNEQFF
J gene: TRBJ2-6; V gene: TRBV5-1; CDR3 protein: CASSLGILSHLSGANVLTF
J gene: TRBJ2-1; V gene: TRBV10-3; CDR3 protein: CAVTPGQTYNEQFF
J gene: TRBJ2-2; V gene: TRBV6-2/TRBV6-3; CDR3 protein: CASSYRGLRGGTGELFF
J gene: TRBJ2-5; V gene: TRBV29-1; CDR3 protein: CSVESRLEETQYF
J gene: TRBJ2-7; V gene: TRBV12-3/TRBV12-4; CDR3 protein: CASSLGDRPAYEQYF
J gene: TRBJ2-5; V gene: TRBV5-1; CDR3 protein: CASSFGQGGPQETQYF
J gene: TRBJ2-5; V gene: TRBV12-3/TRBV12-4; CDR3 protein: CASSRTSGFQETQYF
J gene: TRBJ2-7; V gene: TRBV4-3; CDR3 protein: CASSQWGGYEQYF
J gene: TRBJ2-1; V gene: TRBV20-1; CDR3 protein: CSVPTSGYGWQFF
J gene: TRBJ2-1; V gene: TRBV20-1; CDR3 protein: CSARRRVAGGDSSYNEQFF
J gene: TRBJ2-5; V gene: TRBV13; CDR3 protein: CASSQWGTSGGRTQYF
J gene: TRBJ2-7; V gene: TRBV27; CDR3 protein: CASSPGQNYEQYF
J gene: TRBJ2-1; V gene: TRBV14; CDR3 protein: CASSQELHEQFF
J gene: TRBJ1-4; V gene: TRBV5-1; CDR3 protein: CASSFPGGDEKLFF
J gene: TRBJ1-5; V gene: TRBV7-2; CDR3 protein: CASSLFAVNQPQHF
J gene: TRBJ2-7; V gene: TRBV12-3/TRBV12-4; CDR3 protein: CASSSMTGSYEQYF
J gene: TRBJ2-4; V gene: TRBV20-1; CDR3 protein: CSARGTSGPGASF
J gene: TRBJ1-6; V gene: TRBV19; CDR3 protein: CASRETGQGNSPLHF
J gene: TRBJ2-7; V gene: TRBV27; CDR3 protein: CASSFRDRVTHEQYF
J gene: TRBJ2-5; V gene: TRBV6-2/TRBV6-3; CDR3 protein: CASSYPKTPGETQYF
J gene: TRBJ1-4; V gene: TRBV7-7; CDR3 protein: CAVPGARLEKLFF
J gene: TRBJ1-2; V gene: TRBV27; CDR3 protein: CASSLYGGINYGYTF
J gene: TRBJ2-7; V gene: TRBV6-1; CDR3 protein: CASNRRDSFGEQYF
J gene: TRBJ2-3; V gene: TRBV4-3; CDR3 protein: CASSRGTSGTDTQYF
J gene: TRBJ2-1; V gene: TRBV6-1; CDR3 protein: CASSLSWGGGPYNEQFF
J gene: TRBJ2-5; V gene: TRBV5-1; CDR3 protein: CASSDPPQETQYF
J gene: TRBJ1-6; V gene: TRBV2; CDR3 protein: CASSGPGSLASYNSPLHF
J gene: TRBJ2-1; V gene: TRBV12-5; CDR3 protein: CASGLLYGQGPNEQFF
J gene: TRBJ1-4; V gene: TRBV28; CDR3 protein: CASSLSWQASEKLFF
J gene: TRBJ2-7; V gene: TRBV15; CDR3 protein: CATSREYQRTYEQYF
J gene: TRBJ2-7; V gene: TRBV2; CDR3 protein: CASSDNDSYEQYF
J gene: TRBJ2-1; V gene: TRBV6-5; CDR3 protein: CASSYSAGVVQGQFF
J gene: TRBJ2-2; V gene: TRBV9; CDR3 protein: CASSVGENTGELFF
J gene: TRBJ2-5; V gene: TRBV18; CDR3 protein: CASSPFRRQETQYF
J gene: TRBJ2-7; V gene: TRBV4-1; CDR3 protein: CASSQDSGPVNEQYF
J gene: TRBJ2-3; V gene: TRBV18; CDR3 protein: CASSPPTARSTDTQYF
J gene: TRBJ2-4; V gene: TRBV12-3/TRBV12-4; CDR3 protein: CASSFNTHGGAIF